The entry below describes one TCR beta chain. Its antigen is undetermined. These data come from a study of cytotoxic CD8 clonotypes in ibrutinib-treated CLL. Study details: After median around six years, approximately 14 stayed in remission, some twelve progressed; responses about 24 partial, 2 complete. Mean values per sample were 255,043 productive templates and around 96,000 productive rearrangements. Response samples were taken after a median roughly twelve months of treatment, range 6 to 36. Study findings and constraints: Collection times varied between progressing and sustained-remission patients.

Profiled with immunoSEQ multiplex PCR; TCRdb holds only in-frame clones, not every one. This sample carries hundreds of thousands of clones, 80% of them seen once, and the ten largest clones take 5% to 7%. Sequencing was performed on PBMCs, taken before ibrutinib treatment. This sequence originates from a human donor with chronic lymphocytic leukemia.

The DNA for the CDR3 is TGTGCCAGCAGCCAAGACACAGCGCGTTACTATGGCTACACCTTC. Residues: CASSQDTARYYGYTF. The chain carries TRBV14 and TRBJ1-2; D not certain. This CDR3 has 15 residues. The germline CDR1 and CDR2 sequences are SGHDN and FVKESK. V lost 0 bases and J 3 bases, leaving 11 bases between the germline ends.